The subject of this entry is one T cell receptor (beta chain). This clone has just a few counts. The clone's antigen remains unknown. Base qualities are not provided; no much larger clone lies one nucleotide away. The cysteine opens and the phenylalanine closes a CDR3 of 15 amino acids. The DNA shown is the 45-base CDR3, in frame from base 1. Compared with germline, V lacks 5 bases and J lacks 6 bases; bases without a gene match: 9. The germline V gene (reference sequence) provides CDR1 SEHNR and CDR2 FQNEAQ. Separate from the approximately 700-subject first cohort, the validation cohort of some 130 subjects was the group to which the donors belonged. The receptor library was made with the immunoSEQ multiplex PCR assay. Under the source paper's analysis protocol: A statistical classification framework was developed to diagnose cytomegalovirus status using the catalog of TCR beta chain sequences. Not all clones reach the TCRdb copy of this immuneACCESS table, which keeps in-frame sequences only. Checked studies attribute under half of the gap to unresolved V genes and leave the rest unexplained. The D gene and trimming were derived from the DNA, and the V and J assignments and clone size from that table. This sample holds 120,000 to 150,000 clones; roughly 90% were observed only once. Jointly, the top ten make up 0.6% to 0.8% of the sample.

The data were taken from a study of cytomegalovirus exposure and HLA in healthy donors (dated by TCRdb to about 2017). For context, the study as a whole: The 666 repertoires of the first cohort and the 120 validation repertoires were produced on the same platform, according to a later analysis. The study was designed to test whether signatures of past pathogen exposure could be identified by cataloging public T cell receptors. A separate validation cohort of over a hundred different subjects was used in addition to the roughly 700-subject first cohort. The study combined high-throughput TCR immunosequencing, statistical association of individual TCRs with disease status, and machine learning to predict cytomegalovirus infection status. What the study reported, not specific to this receptor: A later analysis found that TCRs clustered in the first cohort also tended to co-occur in the roughly 120 validation repertoires, with approximately 94% of cluster scores above 0. The classifier was reported to diagnose cytomegalovirus status with high specificity and sensitivity in both the original and validation cohorts. In vitro tests confirmed that three of the cytomegalovirus-associated TCR beta chains recognize cytomegalovirus antigens. A total of some 180 TCR beta chains were listed by the study as associated with cytomegalovirus. While some public TCRs were present in many individuals, most TCR sequences turned up only very rarely across donors. All 120 or so repertoires were used to score co-occurrence in the validation cohort in a later analysis, because that analysis had no HLA typing for the cohort. The authors suggested that the approach could potentially be extended to other disease states and immunological phenotypes.

Input material: PBMCs. The sequence derives from a man between 18 and 29 years old in good health and CMV-seronegative. The rearranged segments are TRBV7-9 and TRBJ1-2, with 10 bases in between that match TRBD1. The DNA reads TGTGCCAGCAGCCTTACCGGGACAGGGGACCATGGCTACACCTTC. Protein translation: CASSLTGTGDHGYTF. Reference TRBV7-9 and TRBJ1-2 proteins supply the regions before and after the CDR3; the full variable domain is: DTGVSQNPRHKITKRGQNVTFRCDPISEHNRLYWYRQTLGQGPEFLTYFQNEAQLEKSRLLSDRFSAERPKGSFSTLEIQRTEQGDSAMYLCASSLTGTGDHGYTFGSGTRLTVV.